This TCR beta chain is from a study of tissue T cells after allogeneic stem cell transplantation. Study results and limitations: Across patients, clones rarely overlapped, yet motif clusters were shared tissue-specifically. TCR repertoires tracked anatomic similarity, regardless of disease or transplant status.

TCRbeta CDR3 was sequenced at survey depth with template counts. Data came from immunoSEQ multiplex PCR; TCRdb stores just in-frame clones and leaves some out. In the table there are about 1,900 clones, approximately 50% of which are singletons. The germline V and J ends were trimmed by 4 bases and 6 bases, with 14 bases remaining between them. CDR1 and CDR2 from the germline V gene are KGHPV and FQNQEV (reference sequence). The CDR3 consists of 14 residues. A word on this clone: Its target is not known. Gene names denote mouse genes. The read stops 1 residue short of the end of the CDR3; the missing end is completed from the germline J gene.

Time point in this sample: mouse harvest day 14 after allogeneic transplant. Each mouse received 10^7 T-cell-depleted marrow cells plus 10^6 splenic CD5+ T cells by tail vein. This mouse GVHD model was MHC-mismatched B6 to BALB/c, profiled day 7 or 14. The sequencing sample was made of lymph node tissue. This chain links TRBV26 with TRBJ2-5, with D possibly being TRBD1 (6 bases). The source of this sequence is a female BALB/c mouse given C57BL/6 T cells with graft-versus-host disease after an allogeneic hematopoietic cell transplant. CDR3 DNA, as far as it was read: TGTGCCAGCAGTCCCTCGACAGGCTCGGACACCCAGTAC. This translates into CASSPSTGSDTQY. The full CDR3 protein reads CASSPSTGSDTQYF.